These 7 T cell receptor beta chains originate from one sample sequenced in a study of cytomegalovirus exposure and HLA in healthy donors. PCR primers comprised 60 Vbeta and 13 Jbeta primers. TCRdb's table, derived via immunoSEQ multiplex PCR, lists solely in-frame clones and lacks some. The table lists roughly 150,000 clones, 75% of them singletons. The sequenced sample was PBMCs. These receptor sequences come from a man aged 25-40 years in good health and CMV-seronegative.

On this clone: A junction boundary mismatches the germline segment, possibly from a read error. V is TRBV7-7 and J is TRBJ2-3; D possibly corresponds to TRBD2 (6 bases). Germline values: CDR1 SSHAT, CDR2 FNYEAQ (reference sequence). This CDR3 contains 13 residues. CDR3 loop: CASSFGGLDTQYF. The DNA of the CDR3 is TGTGCTAGCAGCTTTGGGGGACTAGATACGCAGTATTTT.

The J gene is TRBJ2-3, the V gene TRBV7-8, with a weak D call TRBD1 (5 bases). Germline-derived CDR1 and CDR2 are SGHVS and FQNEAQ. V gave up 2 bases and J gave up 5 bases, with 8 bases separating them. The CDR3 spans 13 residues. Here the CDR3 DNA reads TGTGCCAGCAGCTTACTCAGGGAAGATACGCAGTATTTT. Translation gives CASSLLREDTQYF. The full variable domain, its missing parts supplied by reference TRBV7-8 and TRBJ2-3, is GAGVSQSPRYKVAKRGQDVALRCDPISGHVSLFWYQQALGQGPEFLTYFQNEAQLDKSGLPSDRFFAERPEGSVSTLKIQRTQQEDSAVYLCASSLLREDTQYFGPGTRLTVL.

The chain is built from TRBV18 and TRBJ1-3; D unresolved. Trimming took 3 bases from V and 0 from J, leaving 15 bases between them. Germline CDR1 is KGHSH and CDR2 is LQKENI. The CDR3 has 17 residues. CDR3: CASSPSASGISGNTIYF. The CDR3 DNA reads TGTGCCAGCTCACCCTCAGCCTCGGGGATCTCTGGAAACACCATATATTTT.

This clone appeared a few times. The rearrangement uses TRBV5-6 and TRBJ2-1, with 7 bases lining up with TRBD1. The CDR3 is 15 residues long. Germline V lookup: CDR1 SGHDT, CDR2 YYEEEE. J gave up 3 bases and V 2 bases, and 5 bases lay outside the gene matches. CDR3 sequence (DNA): TGTGCCAGCAGCTTCGCCGGGACAGTCTACAATGAGCAGTTCTTC. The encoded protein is CASSFAGTVYNEQFF.

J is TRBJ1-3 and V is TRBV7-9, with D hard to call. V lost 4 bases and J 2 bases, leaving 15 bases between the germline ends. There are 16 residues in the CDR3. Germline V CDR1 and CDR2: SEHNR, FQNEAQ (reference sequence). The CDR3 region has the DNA TGTGCCAGCAGCTCTTTCGGGGTGTCGGCTGGAAACACCATATATTTT. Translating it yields CASSSFGVSAGNTIYF.

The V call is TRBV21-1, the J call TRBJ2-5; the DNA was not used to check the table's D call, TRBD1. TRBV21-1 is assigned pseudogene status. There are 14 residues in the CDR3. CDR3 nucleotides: TGTGCCAGCAGCCCAGGGGGACAGCAAGAGACCCAGTACTTC. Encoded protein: CASSPGGQQETQYF.

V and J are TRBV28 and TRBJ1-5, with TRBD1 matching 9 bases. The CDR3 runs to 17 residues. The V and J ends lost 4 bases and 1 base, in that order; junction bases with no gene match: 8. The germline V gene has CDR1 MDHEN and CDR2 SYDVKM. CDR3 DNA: TGTGCCAGCAGTTCCTACAGGGGGCCGCGAAGCAATCAGCCCCAGCATTTT. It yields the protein CASSSYRGPRSNQPQHF. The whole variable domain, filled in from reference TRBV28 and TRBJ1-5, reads DVKVTQSSRYLVKRTGEKVFLECVQDMDHENMFWYRQDPGLGLRLIYFSYDVKMKEKGDIPEGYSVSREKKERFSLILESASTNQTSMYLCASSSYRGPRSNQPQHFGDGTRLSIL.